Listed below are T cell receptor beta chains from one sample, sequenced in a study of shared clonotypes between healthy human individuals. TCRdb's table, derived via immunoSEQ multiplex PCR, lists solely in-frame clones and lacks some. The data contain 750,000 to 1,000,000 clones, 90% to 95% of them seen just once; the ten biggest clones take up around 24%. Sequencing used naive CD8+ T cells sorted from blood. These receptors were taken from a man aged 25 to 40 in good health. Both conserved end residues are part of each CDR3. A D gene is named only where the DNA matches it firmly. Clone size is given for some rows only: seen once, a few or many times, or a class if the clone is expanded.

clone_size	v_call	j_call	d_call	cdr3_aa	cdr3_nt
-	TRBV14	TRBJ1-4	-	CASSAGRWDEKLFF	TGTGCCAGCAGCGCGGGCAGGTGGGATGAAAAACTGTTTTTT
-	TRBV4-2	TRBJ2-3	-	CASSQEQVTTDTQYF	TGTGCCAGCAGCCAAGAGCAAGTTACAACAGATACGCAGTATTTT
-	TRBV10-3	TRBJ2-7	TRBD2	CATGTSGKDEQYF	TGTGCCACAGGGACTAGCGGGAAGGATGAGCAGTACTTC
once	TRBV29-1	TRBJ2-7	-	CSVGGYEQYF	TGCAGCGTTGGGGGATACGAGCAGTACTTC
once	TRBV10-2	TRBJ2-3	-	CASSERGLDTQYF	TGCGCCAGCAGTGAACGCGGGTTAGATACGCAGTATTTT
-	TRBV7-9	TRBJ2-2	-	CASSSSGIYTGELFF	TGTGCCAGCAGCTCCTCCGGGATCTACACCGGGGAGCTGTTTTTT
-	TRBV29-1	TRBJ2-1	-	CSVGVTVSNEQFF	TGCAGCGTTGGCGTGACCGTTTCGAATGAGCAGTTCTTC
-	TRBV6-6	TRBJ2-5	TRBD1	CASSSRGQGAETQYF	TGTGCCAGCAGTTCCCGGGGACAGGGGGCGGAGACCCAGTACTTC
-	TRBV9	TRBJ2-3	-	CATTSDTQYF	TGTGCCACTACGTCCGATACGCAGTATTTT
-	TRBV5-1	TRBJ1-2	-	CASSWGTGYGYTF	TGCGCCAGCAGCTGGGGGACGGGCTATGGCTACACCTTC
-	TRBV29-1	TRBJ2-3	TRBD2	CSVVALKGEGPDTQYF	TGCAGCGTTGTGGCCCTCAAAGGGGAGGGCCCAGATACGCAGTATTTT
-	TRBV28	TRBJ2-5	-	CASRADGMGETQYF	TGTGCCAGCAGGGCGGACGGGATGGGAGAGACCCAGTACTTC
-	TRBV4-1	TRBJ2-3	-	CASSQGPRYTDTQYF	TGCGCCAGCAGCCAAGGCCCCAGGTACACAGATACGCAGTATTTT
once	TRBV7-9	TRBJ2-7	-	CASSLDASSYEQYF	TGTGCCAGCAGCTTAGACGCCAGCTCCTACGAGCAGTACTTC
-	TRBV7-9	TRBJ2-1	-	CASSSSGTAAFWDEQFF	TGTGCCAGCAGCTCAAGCGGGACAGCGGCTTTCTGGGATGAGCAGTTCTTC
-	TRBV27	TRBJ2-1	-	CASSLGLSSHEQFF	TGTGCCAGCAGTCTAGGACTAAGTAGTCATGAGCAGTTCTTC
-	TRBV2	TRBJ2-7	-	CASSDSYYEQYF	TGTGCCAGCAGTGACAGCTACTACGAGCAGTACTTC
once	TRBV19	TRBJ2-3	TRBD2	CASSTGTSAGAGADTQYF	TGTGCCAGTAGTACCGGGACTAGCGCGGGTGCGGGGGCAGATACGCAGTATTTT
-	TRBV7-3	TRBJ2-1	-	CASSLYGRGHEQFF	TGTGCCAGCAGCTTATACGGGAGAGGGCATGAGCAGTTCTTC
-	TRBV6-5	TRBJ2-1	TRBD1	CASSRGWGQNEQFF	TGTGCCAGCAGTAGGGGCTGGGGACAGAATGAGCAGTTCTTC
-	TRBV6-1	TRBJ2-2	TRBD1	CASFGTGHHGELFF	TGTGCCAGCTTTGGGACAGGGCATCACGGGGAGCTGTTTTTT
once	TRBV25-1	TRBJ1-2	TRBD1	CASTGGTGGSYGYTF	TGTGCCAGCACCGGCGGGACAGGGGGTAGCTATGGCTACACCTTC
-	TRBV27	TRBJ2-1	-	CASSPTHLLDFYNEQFF	TGTGCCAGCAGCCCGACCCACCTCCTAGACTTTTACAATGAGCAGTTCTTC
-	TRBV6-5	TRBJ2-7	-	CASSDRHYEQYF	TGTGCCAGCAGTGACCGACATTACGAGCAGTACTTC
-	TRBV7-9	TRBJ2-7	TRBD1	CASRAGTGIGEQYF	TGTGCCAGCAGGGCCGGGACAGGGATCGGGGAGCAGTACTTC
-	TRBV29-1	TRBJ2-2	-	CSHSHKNTGELFF	TGCAGCCACAGCCACAAGAACACCGGGGAGCTGTTTTTT
once	TRBV29-1	TRBJ2-7	-	CSVGTSSYEQYF	TGCAGCGTCGGGACGAGCTCCTACGAGCAGTACTTC
-	TRBV27	TRBJ2-7	TRBD1	CASSSEGDRGISYEQYF	TGTGCCAGCAGTTCCGAGGGCGACAGGGGGATTTCCTACGAGCAGTACTTC
-	TRBV4-1	TRBJ2-7	TRBD1	CASSQVSSGGSYEQYF	TGCGCCAGCAGCCAAGTGAGTTCAGGGGGCTCCTACGAGCAGTACTTC
-	TRBV14	TRBJ2-1	TRBD2	CASSQTGTSERGEQFF	TGTGCCAGCAGCCAGACGGGGACTAGTGAGCGCGGTGAGCAGTTCTTC
-	TRBV27	TRBJ2-2	TRBD1	CASSDRVGPGELFF	TGTGCCAGCAGCGACAGGGTGGGTCCCGGGGAGCTGTTTTTT
-	TRBV11-2	TRBJ2-7	TRBD1	CASSSGTGSRVVF	TGTGCCAGCAGCTCGGGGACAGGGTCACGGGTAGTGTTC
-	TRBV9	TRBJ2-3	-	CASSPGLPRNTQYF	TGTGCCAGCAGCCCCGGACTGCCTAGAAATACGCAGTATTTT
-	TRBV27	TRBJ2-1	-	CASSLNPVGYNEQFF	TGTGCCAGCAGTTTAAATCCAGTAGGGTACAATGAGCAGTTCTTC
-	TRBV29-1	TRBJ2-3	-	CSVEDPTDLDTDTQYF	TGCAGCGTTGAAGACCCGACAGACTTAGACACAGATACGCAGTATTTT
-	TRBV5-6	TRBJ1-1	TRBD1	CASSSGTGPNTEAFF	TGTGCCAGCAGCTCCGGGACAGGGCCGAACACTGAAGCTTTCTTT
-	TRBV6-1	TRBJ2-7	-	CASSEGTTSYEQYF	TGTGCCAGCAGTGAAGGGACAACTTCCTACGAGCAGTACTTC
-	TRBV28	TRBJ2-7	TRBD2	CASSPLAGRFYEQYF	TGTGCCAGCAGTCCCCTAGCGGGACGGTTCTACGAGCAGTACTTC
-	TRBV11-2	TRBJ1-5	-	CASSLDLDQPQHF	TGTGCCAGCAGCTTAGATTTGGATCAGCCCCAGCATTTT
-	TRBV6-1	TRBJ2-2	TRBD2	CASLAGVVGELFF	TGTGCCAGCTTGGCGGGAGTAGTCGGGGAGCTGTTTTTT
-	TRBV4-3	TRBJ2-7	-	CASSQDLFGSEQYF	TGCGCCAGCAGCCAAGATTTGTTCGGAAGCGAGCAGTACTTC
-	TRBV25-1	TRBJ1-4	-	CASSGAIATNEKLFF	TGTGCCAGCAGTGGGGCTATAGCAACTAATGAAAAACTGTTTTTT
-	TRBV5-1	TRBJ2-7	-	CASSSTHEQYF	TGCGCCAGCAGCTCCACCCACGAGCAGTACTTC
-	TRBV9	TRBJ2-5	-	CASSVAGVQETQYF	TGTGCCAGCAGCGTAGCCGGAGTACAAGAGACCCAGTACTTC